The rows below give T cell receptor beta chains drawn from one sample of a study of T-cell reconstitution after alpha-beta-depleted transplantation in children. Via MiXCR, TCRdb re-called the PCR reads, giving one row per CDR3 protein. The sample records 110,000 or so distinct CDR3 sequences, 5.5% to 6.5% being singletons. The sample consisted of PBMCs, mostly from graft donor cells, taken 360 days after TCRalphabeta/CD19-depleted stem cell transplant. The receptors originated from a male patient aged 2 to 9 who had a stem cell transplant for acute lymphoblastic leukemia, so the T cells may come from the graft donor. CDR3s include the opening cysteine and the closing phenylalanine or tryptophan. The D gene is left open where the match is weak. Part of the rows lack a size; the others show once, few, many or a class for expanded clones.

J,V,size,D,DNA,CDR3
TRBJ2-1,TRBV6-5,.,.,TGTGCCAGCAGTTATCACGGGGGCGCAAACAATGAGCAGTTCTTC,CASSYHGGANNEQFF
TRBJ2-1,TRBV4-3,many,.,TGCGCCAGCAGCCAAGACACCGGGAGTGACAATGAGCAGTTCTTC,CASSQDTGSDNEQFF
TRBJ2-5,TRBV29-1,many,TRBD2,TGCAGCGTTGACGCGGGACTAGCGAACCAAGAGACCCAGTACTTC,CSVDAGLANQETQYF
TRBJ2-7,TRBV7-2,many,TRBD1,TGTGCCAGCAGTTTCGGGACAGTCTACGAGCAGTACTTC,CASSFGTVYEQYF
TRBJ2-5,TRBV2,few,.,TGTGCCAGCAGTGAACTAGTAGAGGAGACCCAGTACTTC,CASSELVEETQYF
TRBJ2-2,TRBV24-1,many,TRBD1,TGTGCCACCAGTGATCCGACAGGGGGCAAGAACACCGGGGAGCTGTTTTTT,CATSDPTGGKNTGELFF
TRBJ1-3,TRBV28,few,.,TGTGCCAGCATCCTGACGTCAGGTGGAAACACCATATATTTT,CASILTSGGNTIYF
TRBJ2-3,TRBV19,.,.,TGTGCCAGTAGTATTCGGGCAGCTAGCACAGATACGCAGTATTTT,CASSIRAASTDTQYF
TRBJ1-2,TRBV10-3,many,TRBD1,TGTGCCATCAGTACCCCCAGGGGGACGAAGTATGGCTACACCTTC,CAISTPRGTKYGYTF
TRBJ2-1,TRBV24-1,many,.,TGTGCCACCAGTGATTTGCGAGAGAATGAGCAGTTCTTC,CATSDLRENEQFF
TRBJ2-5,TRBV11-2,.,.,TGTGCCAGCAGCCTCCGGACAGCCGATCAAGAGACCCAGTACTTC,CASSLRTADQETQYF
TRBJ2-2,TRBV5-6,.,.,TGTGACAGCAGCACAGGGATTCCCGGGGAGCTGTTTTTT,CDSSTGIPGELFF
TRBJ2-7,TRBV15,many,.,TGTGCCACCAGCAGAGGCGGGGTCTACGAGCAGTACTTC,CATSRGGVYEQYF
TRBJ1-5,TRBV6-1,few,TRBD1,TGTGCCAGCACCAAGGACAGGGGGCATGATAGCAATCAGCCCCAGCATTTT,CASTKDRGHDSNQPQHF
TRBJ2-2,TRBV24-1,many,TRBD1,TGTGCCACCAGTGATCCCGGGACAGGGGTCGGGGAGCTGTTTTTT,CATSDPGTGVGELFF